What follows are 27 T cell receptor beta chains derived from one specimen sequenced in a study of blood T cell repertoires in COVID-19. Some clones are missing from TCRdb's copy, which holds only in-frame ones; the method was immunoSEQ multiplex PCR. The sample has 150,000 or so clones, less than 90% seen once. Material for sequencing was peripheral blood. The receptors shown here come from a human donor in a cohort sampled during active COVID-19.

The chain joins TRBV3-1 (or the pseudogene TRBV3-2) to TRBJ2-5; 9 bases fit TRBD2. This CDR3 has 18 residues. The germline V gene encodes CDR1 LGHDT and CDR2 YNNKEL (reference sequence). The J segment lost 4 bases and the V segment lost 0 bases, leaving 12 bases of the junction unmatched. The CDR3 DNA reads as TGTGCCAGCAGCCAAGATCTATTAGCGGGGGTTCTTGGAGAGACCCAGTACTTC. It is translated as CASSQDLLAGVLGETQYF.

The chain employs TRBV6-5 and TRBJ1-6; no clear D gene. Trimming stripped 10 bases from V and 7 bases from J, with 17 bases between. The germline V gene encodes CDR1 MNHEY and CDR2 SVGAGI. This CDR3 contains 14 residues. CDR3 protein: CATISMTGNSPLHF. The CDR3 DNA is TGTGCCACCATTTCAATGACCGGGAATTCACCCCTCCACTTT.

The CDR3 nucleotides are TGTGCCAGCAGCTTAGGCCATTCCGGCGGAGAGCAGTACTTC. This sequence encodes CASSLGHSGGEQYF. The chain is built from TRBV7-3 and TRBJ2-7; unclear D gene. CDR3 length equals 14 residues. Per germline, CDR1 SGHTA and CDR2 FQGTGA. With 2 bases removed from V and 7 bases from J, the gap between germline ends came to 15 bases. The full variable domain, completed using reference TRBV7-3 and TRBJ2-7, is GAGVSQTPSNKVTEKGKYVELRCDPISGHTALYWYRQSLGQGPEFLIYFQGTGAADDSGLPNDRFFAVRPEGSVSTLKIQRTERGDSAVYLCASSLGHSGGEQYFGPGTRLTVT.

The chain links TRBV4-3 to TRBJ1-2; D ambiguous. Germline V gene sequence: CDR1 LGHNA, CDR2 YSLEER. CDR3 size: 16 residues. Trimming pared 0 bases from V and 2 bases from J, leaving 13 bases between. The CDR3 sequence is CASSQEVTGSNYGYTF. CDR3 nucleotide sequence: TGCGCCAGCAGCCAAGAGGTTACCGGGAGCAACTATGGCTACACCTTC.

The sample holds a few counts of this clone. This rearrangement joins TRBV19 to TRBJ1-3, with a weak D call TRBD1 (5 bases). Germline V gene data show CDR1 as LNHDA and CDR2 as SQIVND (reference sequence). V lost 6 bases and J lost 0, with 12 bases in between. The CDR3 runs to 15 residues. This CDR3 is CASRVTGSSGNTIYF. The CDR3 DNA is TGTGCCAGTAGGGTCACAGGATCCTCTGGAAACACCATATATTTT. Full variable domain (outside the CDR3, taken from reference TRBV19 and TRBJ1-3): DGGITQSPKYLFRKEGQNVTLSCEQNLNHDAMYWYRQDPGQGLRLIYYSQIVNDFQKGDIAEGYSVSREKKESFPLTVTSAQKNPTAFYLCASRVTGSSGNTIYFGEGSWLTVV.

This rearrangement joins TRBV7-8 to TRBJ1-1, with a tentative D call TRBD1 (5 bases). Between the trimmed V and J ends, which lost 5 bases and 1 base, there was a span of 14 bases. The germline gives CDR1 SGHVS, CDR2 FQNEAQ. CDR3 length: 15 amino acids. CDR3 residues: CASSAGVSGNTEAFF. CDR3 coding DNA: TGTGCCAGCAGCGCGGGGGTCTCGGGGAACACTGAAGCTTTCTTT.

DNA of the CDR3: TGTGCCAGCAGCGCAGGGACTCCAGAAGGTGGGGAAAAACTGTTTTTT. Translated, it gives CASSAGTPEGGEKLFF. V is TRBV7-9 and J is TRBJ1-4, with a weak D call TRBD1 (5 bases). CDR1 and CDR2 (germline): SEHNR, FQNEAQ (reference sequence). The CDR3 spans 16 residues. V was trimmed by 5 bases and J by 8 bases, leaving 21 bases between them.

The chain recombines TRBV3-1 (or the pseudogene TRBV3-2) with TRBJ1-4; D call uncertain. V lost 1 base, J lost 3 bases, and 9 bases lay in between. Germline V gene sequence: CDR1 LGHDT, CDR2 YNNKEL (reference sequence). The CDR3 runs 15 residues. The CDR3, as DNA: TGTGCCAGCAGCCAAGGGGAGAAAGCTAATGAAAAACTGTTTTTT. This gives the protein CASSQGEKANEKLFF.

As to this clone: A read error may produce the germline difference seen at one junction end. The rearrangement links TRBV7-7 to TRBJ2-7; perhaps TRBD1 as D (6 bases). Germline V gives CDR1 SSHAT, CDR2 FNYEAQ (reference sequence). This CDR3 comprises 13 residues. CDR3 loop: CASSLGDMAEQYF. The CDR3 DNA reads as TGTGCTAGCAGCTTAGGGGACATGGCCGAGCAGTACTTC.

The rearrangement links TRBV7-2 to TRBJ2-2; 11 bases line up with TRBD1. This CDR3 region has 18 residues. Per the germline V gene, CDR1 is SGHTA and CDR2 is FQGNSA. Trimming removed 0 bases from V and 4 bases from J; junction bases left unmatched: 7. This chain's CDR3 is CASSLAGTGGWVTGELFF. Written as DNA, the CDR3 is TGTGCCAGCAGCTTAGCAGGGACAGGGGGTTGGGTCACCGGGGAGCTGTTTTTT.

The rearrangement links TRBV19 to TRBJ1-2, with 9 bases lining up with TRBD1. The CDR3 is 18 amino acids. Germline CDR1 is LNHDA and CDR2 is SQIVND (reference sequence). The J segment lost 0 bases and the V segment lost 5 bases, leaving 13 bases of the junction unmatched. The CDR3, as DNA: TGTGCCAGTAGTGTCGGGACAGGGCGGATGAAAGCTAACTATGGCTACACCTTC. Amino acid sequence: CASSVGTGRMKANYGYTF.

V is TRBV6-2 or TRBV6-3 and J is TRBJ2-2; 11 bases are a match to TRBD2. Per the germline V gene, CDR1 is MNHEY and CDR2 is SVGEGT. Trimming removed 0 bases from V and 7 bases from J; junction bases left unmatched: 13. This CDR3 region has 19 residues. The CDR3 spells CASSYSLRLAGLGNGELFF. For the CDR3, the DNA is TGTGCCAGCAGTTACTCGTTGCGACTAGCGGGACTCGGGAACGGGGAGCTGTTTTTT.

This clone was seen a few times. The J gene is TRBJ2-7, the V gene TRBV7-8; 11 bases match TRBD1. V trimming: 0 bases; J trimming: 3 bases; junction bases outside the gene matches: 1. CDR3 length: 15 amino acids. Germline CDR1 reads SGHVS; CDR2 reads FQNEAQ. CDR3 sequence (DNA): TGTGCCAGCAGCTTAGCGGGGACAGGGGGCTACGAGCAGTACTTC. Amino acids: CASSLAGTGGYEQYF.

CDR3 nucleotide sequence: TGTGCCACTACGGACAGGGAGGGGGAGCTGTTTTTT. This sequence encodes CATTDREGELFF. The gene calls are TRBV10-3 and TRBJ2-2, with 8 bases fitting TRBD1. Germline-derived CDR1 and CDR2 are ENHRY and SYGVKD. CDR3 length: 12 residues. After removal of 10 bases from V and 8 bases from J, the junction contained 6 bases not matched to a gene.

The rearrangement joins TRBV4-1 to TRBJ2-7, with D possibly TRBD1 on 6 matching bases. The V end was cut by 5 bases, the J end by 3 bases, with 11 bases between. Germline V gene lookup returns CDR1 MGHRA and CDR2 YSYEKL. This CDR3 comprises 13 residues. The CDR3 loop is CASSDRDNYEQYF. CDR3 nucleotide sequence: TGCGCCAGCAGCGACCGGGACAACTACGAGCAGTACTTC.

The chain links TRBV11-2 to TRBJ1-2, with D tentatively TRBD1 (5 bases). The germline gives CDR1 SGHAT, CDR2 FQNNGV. The CDR3 consists of 17 residues. Trimming pared 7 bases from V and 8 bases from J, leaving 29 bases between. In DNA form, the CDR3 reads TGTGCCAGCATCCATAAACAGGTGTTATTGTTGAATGAGGGCTACACCTTC. Amino acid sequence: CASIHKQVLLLNEGYTF.

This sequence joins TRBV9 and TRBJ1-2; D not certain. Germline CDR1 SGDLS, CDR2 YYNGEE. V was clipped by 5 bases and J by 0 bases, with 11 bases between them. The CDR3 is made up of 14 amino acids. The CDR3 coding sequence is TGTGCCAGCAGACGGGATCGAGCTAACTATGGCTACACCTTC. Its translation: CASRRDRANYGYTF.

The chain uses TRBV6-6 and TRBJ2-3, with TRBD1 as a possible D gene (6 bases). Germline-derived CDR1 and CDR2 are MNHNY and SVGAGI (reference sequence). V lost 4 bases and J 4 bases, leaving 12 bases between the germline ends. This CDR3 comprises 14 residues. The CDR3 reads CASSLGHPSDTQYF. In DNA, the CDR3 is TGTGCCAGCAGTTTGGGACATCCTTCAGATACGCAGTATTTT.

The rearrangement joins TRBV6-6 to TRBJ2-7; TRBD2 might be the D (6 bases). CDR3 size: 11 residues. Germline V gene lookup returns CDR1 MNHNY and CDR2 SVGAGI (reference sequence). Trimming left V 8 bases short and J 2 bases short, with 7 bases between. DNA of the CDR3: TGTGCCAGCTCGGGGGCCTACGAGCAGTACTTC. Translation: CASSGAYEQYF.

The chain recombines TRBV27 with TRBJ2-2; tentatively, D is TRBD1 (5 bases). With 4 bases removed from V and 4 bases from J, the gap between germline ends came to 19 bases. Germline-derived CDR1 and CDR2 are MNHEY and SMNVEV (reference sequence). This CDR3 is 17 amino acids long. CDR3 DNA sequence: TGTGCCAGCAGTTCCCTTAACCCGGCAGGGCTCACCGGGGAGCTGTTTTTT. Amino acids: CASSSLNPAGLTGELFF.

The rearrangement links TRBV4-1 to TRBJ1-5, with TRBD1 matching over 7 bases. This CDR3 has 16 residues. With 4 bases clipped from V and 2 bases from J, the junction kept 8 bases outside the gene matches. CDR1 and CDR2 (germline): MGHRA, YSYEKL. This CDR3 reads CASSPSDRVGNQPQHF. As DNA, the CDR3 is TGCGCCAGCAGCCCTTCCGACAGGGTCGGCAATCAGCCCCAGCATTTT.

The chain is built from TRBV6-2 or TRBV6-3 and TRBJ1-5, with TRBD1 matching 7 bases. CDR3 length: 16 amino acids. In germline, CDR1 is MNHEY, CDR2 SVGEGT. V lost 6 bases, J lost 4 bases, and 12 bases stayed unmatched. In DNA form, the CDR3 reads TGTGCCAGCAGCCGAAACAGGGGCGCGGGGAATCAGCCCCAGCATTTT. Protein sequence: CASSRNRGAGNQPQHF.

A few counts support this clone. The V and J genes are TRBV30 and TRBJ1-1; D call uncertain. Trimming left V 4 bases short and J 1 base short, with 13 bases between. CDR3 size: 14 residues. Germline V gene sequence: CDR1 GTSNPN, CDR2 SVGIG (reference sequence). This CDR3 is CAWIGQIPNTEAFF. CDR3 DNA: TGTGCCTGGATTGGGCAGATCCCGAACACTGAAGCTTTCTTT.

This chain uses TRBV5-1 with TRBJ2-1, with a possible D match to TRBD2 (7 bases). The V gene's germline CDR1 is SGHRS and CDR2 YFSETQ. The CDR3 runs 13 residues. With 7 bases removed from V and 2 bases from J, the gap between germline ends came to 10 bases. CDR3 coding DNA: TGCGCCAGCGCGGGGGCCCCCTACAATGAGCAGTTCTTC. Translated, it gives CASAGAPYNEQFF.

V gene TRBV6-1 combines with J gene TRBJ2-3; tentative D call: TRBD1 (6 bases). In germline, CDR1 is MNHNS, CDR2 SASEGT. This CDR3 spans 16 amino acids. The V and J ends lost 2 bases and 3 bases respectively, with 15 bases between them. CDR3 nucleotide sequence: TGTGCCAGCAGTGAATCAGGTCAGGGGAGTACAGATACGCAGTATTTT. Residues: CASSESGQGSTDTQYF.

The J gene is TRBJ2-2, the V gene TRBV7-8, with a possible D match to TRBD1 (7 bases). Germline V gene data show CDR1 as SGHVS and CDR2 as FQNEAQ. V lost 5 bases to trimming and J lost 4 bases, with 17 bases between them. This CDR3 region has 16 residues. The CDR3 region has the DNA TGTGCCAGCAGCACCTCTGCGGGACAGACCACCGGGGAGCTGTTTTTT. Encoded protein: CASSTSAGQTTGELFF.

This sequence joins TRBV10-2 and TRBJ2-7, with unresolved D. The germline gives CDR1 WSHSY, CDR2 SAAADI. The CDR3 extends over 14 amino acids. V was cut by 0 bases and J by 6 bases, with 12 bases left in between. DNA for the CDR3: TGCGCCAGCAGTGAGTCGGGCCGCGACGGCGAGCAGTACTTC. Amino acids: CASSESGRDGEQYF.